These T cell receptor beta chains were read from a single sample in a study of CD8+CD57+ T cells in acquired aplastic anemia. TCRdb re-called the reads with MiXCR, one entry per CDR3 protein. The sample lists about 110,000 distinct CDR3 sequences; 40% to 65% were seen once. Sequenced input: sorted CD4+, CD8+, or CD8+CD57+ T cells (not recorded which) from PBMCs. The source of these receptors is a human donor in good health, serving as a control. Both conserved end residues are part of each CDR3. D genes are given only for firm matches. Where a row states a size, it is once, few, many or the class of an expanded clone; other rows omit it.

NA | TRBJ1-5 | TRBD1 | TRBV27 | TGTGCCAGCAGTTTAACAGGGGGTACGCCCCAGCATTTT | CASSLTGGTPQHF
few | TRBJ2-3 | TRBD1 | TRBV3-1 | TGTGCCAGCAGCCAAGATCCGGACAGGGCAGATACGCAGTATTTT | CASSQDPDRADTQYF
NA | TRBJ2-3 | NA | TRBV25-1 | TGTGCCAGCAGTGAGTGGTTTAGCACAGATACGCAGTATTTT | CASSEWFSTDTQYF
NA | TRBJ2-1 | NA | TRBV9 | TGTGCCAGCAGCGTAATGGACATGGGGGGAAACAATGAGCAGTTCTTC | CASSVMDMGGNNEQFF
NA | TRBJ1-2 | TRBD1 | TRBV15 | TGTGCCACCAGCAGAGACGGACAGGGAGGTGGCTACACCTTC | CATSRDGQGGGYTF
NA | TRBJ2-7 | NA | TRBV7-9 | TGTGCCAGCAGCTTAATCCCGAGGGACGAGCAGTACTTC | CASSLIPRDEQYF
NA | TRBJ2-1 | TRBD1 | TRBV5-1 | TGCGCCAGCAGCTTGGGGCCGGGACAGGGATACAATGAGCAGTTCTTC | CASSLGPGQGYNEQFF
NA | TRBJ1-1 | NA | TRBV25-1 | TGTGCCAGCAGTGCCAGGGCCATGAACACTGAAGCTTTCTTT | CASSARAMNTEAFF
NA | TRBJ1-6 | NA | TRBV7-6 | TGTGCCAGCAGCCCGAAGACAGGTTCACCCCTCCACTTT | CASSPKTGSPLHF
few | TRBJ2-1 | TRBD2 | TRBV25-1 | TGTGCCAGCAGTTACTCCCGCGGGGGGTTTCACAGTGAGCAGTTCTTC | CASSYSRGGFHSEQFF
NA | TRBJ2-1 | TRBD2 | TRBV11-1 | TGCGCCAGCAGCTTAGTTGGCGGGAGTAATGAGCAGTTCTTC | CASSLVGGSNEQFF
many | TRBJ1-5 | NA | TRBV6-1 | TGTGCCAGCAGTACTCACGAGGTTTCAGGGGTCTATCAGCCCCAGCATTTT | CASSTHEVSGVYQPQHF
NA | TRBJ2-1 | TRBD2 | TRBV5-1 | TGCGCCAGCAACCGGGGAGGACTAGCGGGAGGTGTATACAATGAGCAGTTCTTC | CASNRGGLAGGVYNEQFF
once | TRBJ1-2 | TRBD1 | TRBV19 | TGTGCCAGTGCACCGACAGGGTTTAACTATGGCTACACCTTC | CASAPTGFNYGYTF
once | TRBJ2-1 | NA | TRBV11-1 | TGTGCCAGCAGCCTACCGTCCAAGGGTTTGGTGCAGTTCTTC | CASSLPSKGLVQFF
NA | TRBJ2-5 | NA | TRBV9 | TGTGCCAGCAGCGCCCCAGGGGCGGTGGGAGAGACCCAGTACTTC | CASSAPGAVGETQYF
many | TRBJ2-1 | TRBD1 | TRBV11-2 | TGTGCCAGCAGCGGACCGGGACAGCGGCCGAGCTCCTACAATGAGCAGTTCTTC | CASSGPGQRPSSYNEQFF
many | TRBJ2-7 | NA | TRBV30 | TGTGCCTGGAGTGTTGGGGAAATATACGAGCAGTACTTC | CAWSVGEIYEQYF
many | TRBJ2-7 | TRBD2 | TRBV2 | TGTGCCAGCAGGACTAGCGGGGGGGAGTCATACGAGCAGTACTTC | CASRTSGGESYEQYF
many | TRBJ2-5 | NA | TRBV14 | TGTGCCAGCAGCCAAAGACTAGGGGGAGAGACCCAGTACTTC | CASSQRLGGETQYF
NA | TRBJ2-5 | TRBD2 | TRBV10-3 | TGTGCCTCAGGGACTAGCGGGAGGGAGTACCAAGAGACCCAGTACTTC | CASGTSGREYQETQYF
NA | TRBJ2-7 | NA | TRBV9 | TGTGCCAGCAGCGAGGGGGATACCTACGAGCAGTACTTC | CASSEGDTYEQYF
many | TRBJ1-1 | NA | TRBV12-3/TRBV12-4 | TGTGCCAGCACCCCGGACAGCTCATTCACTGAAGCTTTCTTT | CASTPDSSFTEAFF
few | TRBJ1-1 | TRBD1 | TRBV29-1 | TGCAGCGTTGAAGATTTCCGATTTGACAGGGGTGGCACTGAAGCTTTCTTT | CSVEDFRFDRGGTEAFF
many | TRBJ2-5 | NA | TRBV7-8 | TGTGCCAGCAGCCCCCTAGCCCAACTTTCCGAGACCCAGTACTTC | CASSPLAQLSETQYF
once | TRBJ2-5 | NA | TRBV10-3 | TGTGCCATCAGGAGGCGGGAATTCGAAGAGACCCAGTACTTC | CAIRRREFEETQYF
NA | TRBJ2-7 | NA | TRBV5-6 | TGTGCCAGCAGCTTGGAGAGGGTCGAGCAGTACTTC | CASSLERVEQYF
NA | TRBJ2-7 | TRBD1 | TRBV25-1 | TGTGCCAGCAGTGGGGACAGACCCTACGAGCAGTACTTC | CASSGDRPYEQYF
many | TRBJ1-2 | NA | TRBV20-1 | TGCAGTGCGTTTGGGCCTACGGAGGCATCTCGCTATGGCTACACCTTC | CSAFGPTEASRYGYTF
once | TRBJ2-5 | TRBD2 | TRBV10-3 | TGTGCCATCAGTGGCCCGGGACTAGCGGGAGGGGCGGAGACCCAGTACTTC | CAISGPGLAGGAETQYF
many | TRBJ1-2 | NA | TRBV28 | TGTGCCAGCAGTTTGACGATGGATGATAACTATGGCTACACCTTC | CASSLTMDDNYGYTF
NA | TRBJ2-7 | NA | TRBV10-3 | TGTGCCATCAGTGAGTCAGGAGGAGGGTCTAGGTACGAGCAGTACTTC | CAISESGGGSRYEQYF
NA | TRBJ1-2 | NA | TRBV19 | TGTGCCAGTACCATGGGGGGGTTCTCCGATGGCTACACCTTC | CASTMGGFSDGYTF
NA | TRBJ2-7 | NA | TRBV20-1 | TGCAGTGCGGAAGAGGTCCGACAATCCTACGAGCAGTACTTC | CSAEEVRQSYEQYF
many | TRBJ2-5 | TRBD1 | TRBV29-1 | TGCAGCGTTGAAGTGGGGACAGGCGCACGAAGAACCCAAGAGACCCAGTACTTC | CSVEVGTGARRTQETQYF
NA | TRBJ1-1 | NA | TRBV2 | TGTGCCATCAGTAAGAGGGGGGCCGACACTGAAGCTTTCTTT | CAISKRGADTEAFF
NA | TRBJ2-1 | NA | TRBV14 | TGTGCCAGCAGTCCAGGGACAACATCGTACAATGAGCAGTTCTTC | CASSPGTTSYNEQFF
few | TRBJ2-7 | TRBD2 | TRBV6-1 | TGTGCCAGCAGTGAACGGCTAGCGGGAGCTTACGAGCAGTACTTC | CASSERLAGAYEQYF
few | TRBJ2-7 | NA | TRBV25-1 | TGTGCCAGCACCAGGGTCGGGAACGAGCAGTACTTC | CASTRVGNEQYF
NA | TRBJ2-7 | NA | TRBV9 | TGTGCCAGCAGCCAAGATTGGGGGCCCTACGAGCAGTACTTC | CASSQDWGPYEQYF
NA | TRBJ2-3 | TRBD2 | TRBV5-1 | TGCGCCAGCAGCGATCGGCTAGCGGGACTAAGCACAGATACGCAGTATTTT | CASSDRLAGLSTDTQYF
many | TRBJ1-2 | NA | TRBV24-1 | TGTGCCACCAGTGACAGCGGATCATATGGCTACACCTTC | CATSDSGSYGYTF
many | TRBJ2-2 | NA | TRBV19 | TGTGCCAGTAAGGGGACAAAGATCCCGCAGAACACCGGGGAGCTGTTTTTT | CASKGTKIPQNTGELFF
NA | TRBJ1-1 | TRBD1 | TRBV10-1 | TGCGCCAGCAGTGAGTCGAGCGGGACAGCCTCTCCCTTTTTT | CASSESSGTASPFF
many | TRBJ2-7 | NA | TRBV27 | TGTGCCAGCAGTTTATACGGAGGCAACACCTACGAGCAGTACTTC | CASSLYGGNTYEQYF
NA | TRBJ1-2 | NA | TRBV11-1 | TGTGCCAGCAGCTCAACGGAGGGGAATGTGGGCTATGGCTACACCTTC | CASSSTEGNVGYGYTF
once | TRBJ2-5 | TRBD2 | TRBV11-3 | TGTGCCAGCAGCTCGGGACTAGCGGGGGACCAAGAGACCCAGTACTTC | CASSSGLAGDQETQYF
many | TRBJ1-5 | NA | TRBV6-5 | TGTGCCAGCAGTTACACCAGGGTCAATCAGCCCCAGCATTTT | CASSYTRVNQPQHF